This T cell receptor (beta chain) was captured in a study of T cell changes during pregnancy in multiple sclerosis (dated by TCRdb to the late 2010s). In the study overall: The study examined how the T cell repertoire changed over the course of pregnancy in women with multiple sclerosis.

As concerns this clone: No cognate antigen has been identified for it. The record has no base qualities; no much larger clone is one base away.

The protocol used for the library was the immunoSEQ multiplex PCR assay. The clones in this table, taken by TCRdb from immuneACCESS, are in-frame only. Not every clone is retained; where verified, under half of the shortfall comes from an unresolved V gene, and the cause of the rest is unknown. The sample table lists around 92,000 clones, approximately 95% of them with a count of one. Clones ranked in the top ten supply 4.3% of the sample. Taken from the germline V gene, the CDR1 and CDR2 loops are SGHTA and FQGTGA. The CDR3 numbers 16 residues from cysteine through phenylalanine. The DNA shown is the 48-base CDR3, in frame from base 1. V has 5 bases trimmed and J has 1 base trimmed; junction bases matching no gene number 9.

The TCR comes from a female donor with multiple sclerosis, enrolled in a pregnancy study. The source was peripheral blood, collected in the first trimester of pregnancy. The rearrangement combines TRBV7-3 with TRBJ2-5, and 8 junctional nucleotides match TRBD2. This receptor carries the CDR3 CASSTYLSGVQETQYF. The nucleotides read TGTGCCAGCAGCACCTATCTTAGCGGGGTCCAAGAGACCCAGTACTTC.